Shown below are 26 T cell receptor beta chains from a single sample sequenced in a study of OX40 agonist ivuxolimab in advanced cancers. Sequenced by immunoSEQ multiplex PCR; TCRdb stores in-frame clones only, minus some. This sample carries more than 45,000 clones, 82% of them seen once, and the ten largest clones take approximately 1.5%. Sequenced here: CD4+ or CD8+ T cells sorted from blood, sampled in a trial of the OX40 agonist ivuxolimab. The receptors here all came from an adult with an advanced solid tumor such as melanoma, head and neck, liver or kidney cancer.

The chain carries TRBV18 and TRBJ2-7; 9 nucleotides line up with TRBD1. This CDR3 region has 15 residues. Germline CDR1 reads KGHSH; CDR2 reads LQKENI. With 3 bases clipped from V and 6 bases from J, the junction kept 9 bases outside the gene matches. CDR3 in amino acids: CASSPTGQGVAEQYF. The CDR3, as DNA: TGTGCCAGCTCACCGACGGGACAGGGTGTTGCCGAGCAGTACTTC.

The genes are TRBV5-5 and TRBJ1-2; 9 bases are shared with TRBD1. Trimming took 4 bases from V and 6 from J; bases not matched to a gene: 16. The CDR3 consists of 17 residues. The germline CDR1 and CDR2 sequences are SGHKS and YYEKEE (reference sequence). The CDR3 DNA follows: TGTGCCAGCAGCCAGAGGGAACTCCGACAGGGGGTTGATGGCTACACCTTC. This codes for CASSQRELRQGVDGYTF.

This clone was observed at least ten times. V gene TRBV11-3 combines with J gene TRBJ1-1; no clear D gene. CDR3 size: 14 residues. Germline CDR1 and CDR2: SGHNT and YENEEA. Trimming cost V 0 bases and J 3 bases, with 8 bases left between them. The CDR3: CASSLDQWDTEAFF. Here the CDR3 DNA reads TGTGCCAGCAGCTTAGATCAGTGGGACACTGAAGCTTTCTTT.

In DNA, the CDR3 is TGTGCCAGCAGCCCCCGGGTGGGAGACACAGATACGCAGTATTTT. It is translated as CASSPRVGDTDTQYF. The rearrangement links TRBV7-6 to TRBJ2-3; D is perhaps TRBD2 (5 bases). Trimming removed 5 bases from V and 2 bases from J, with 14 bases in between. Germline lookup yields CDR1 SGHVS and CDR2 FNYEAQ. This CDR3 comprises 15 residues.

V is TRBV7-6 and J is TRBJ2-5; 7 nucleotides agree with TRBD1. The J call could be wrong; TRBJ2-7 is a better fit for the DNA end. The germline V gene has CDR1 SGHVS and CDR2 FNYEAQ. The CDR3 covers 15 residues. The CDR3 protein is CASSLEVGQPYEQYF. CDR3 coding DNA: TGTGCCAGCAGCTTAGAGGTGGGACAGCCTTACGAGCAGTACTTC.

The chain is built from TRBV4-3 and TRBJ1-2; a weak D match, TRBD1 (6 bases). Between the trimmed V and J ends, which lost 4 bases and 4 bases, there was a span of 13 bases. This CDR3 comprises 14 residues. Germline CDR1 is LGHNA and CDR2 is YSLEER. The CDR3 reads CASSRSTGTYGYTF. The CDR3 nucleotides read TGCGCCAGCAGCCGATCGACAGGAACCTATGGCTACACCTTC.

The chain has TRBV7-2 and TRBJ1-4, with 7 bases matching TRBD1. This CDR3 has 15 residues. Germline V CDR1 and CDR2: SGHTA, FQGNSA. The V segment lost 5 bases and the J segment 0 bases; nucleotides outside the gene matches: 3. CDR3 protein: CASSPDRATNEKLFF. The CDR3 DNA reads TGTGCCAGCAGCCCTGACAGGGCAACTAATGAAAAACTGTTTTTT.

The chain recombines TRBV5-5 with TRBJ1-6, with D uncertain. Germline values: CDR1 SGHKS, CDR2 YYEKEE (reference sequence). V shed 0 bases and J shed 4 bases, with 5 bases lying between them. The CDR3 runs to 14 residues. CDR3 sequence (DNA): TGTGCCAGCAGCTTGGTCCAGTATAATTCACCCCTCCACTTT. As protein: CASSLVQYNSPLHF.

This clone is a singleton in its sample. The rearrangement joins TRBV7-3 to TRBJ1-1; TRBD1 matches 7 bases. Germline V gene lookup returns CDR1 SGHTA and CDR2 FQGTGA. The CDR3 length is 13 residues. Losses at the gene ends were 4 bases for V and 3 bases for J; bases not matched to a gene: 2. In DNA form, the CDR3 reads TGTGCCAGCAGCTCACAGGGGTACACTGAAGCTTTCTTT. It yields the protein CASSSQGYTEAFF.

The chain combines TRBV7-3 with TRBJ1-2; D uncertain. This CDR3 has 14 residues. Germline loops: CDR1 SGHTA, CDR2 FQGTGA. The V end was cut by 3 bases, the J end by 6 bases, with 14 bases between. The CDR3 DNA sequence: TGTGCCAGCAGCTTTGGAGGTCAAGGGCATGGCTACACCTTC. As protein: CASSFGGQGHGYTF.

The chain combines TRBV28 with TRBJ2-2; a weak D match, TRBD1 (6 bases). CDR3 length: 13 amino acids. Germline V lookup: CDR1 MDHEN, CDR2 SYDVKM. V was shortened by 2 bases and J by 6 bases, with 7 bases between the two germline ends. For the CDR3, the DNA is TGTGCCAGCAGTTTACAGGGGCCCGGGGAGCTGTTTTTT. This encodes CASSLQGPGELFF.

The genes are TRBV11-2 and TRBJ2-7; 12 bases match TRBD2. The V gene end was trimmed by 2 bases and the J gene end by 7 bases; junction bases not matched to a gene: 9. CDR3 size: 16 residues. CDR1 and CDR2 from the germline V gene are SGHAT and FQNNGV. CDR3 bases: TGTGCCAGCAGCTTATTTTCGCTAGCGGGAGGGCAGGAGCAGTACTTC. The encoded protein is CASSLFSLAGGQEQYF.

This chain links TRBV7-8 with TRBJ2-7; no clear D gene. The CDR3 is made up of 11 amino acids. Trimming took 5 bases from V and 7 from J, leaving 9 bases between them. Germline V gives CDR1 SGHVS, CDR2 FQNEAQ. CDR3 sequence: CASSARWEQYF. CDR3 DNA: TGTGCCAGCAGCGCGAGGTGGGAGCAGTACTTC. The variable domain in full, with the rest retrieved from reference TRBV7-8 and TRBJ2-7, is GAGVSQSPRYKVAKRGQDVALRCDPISGHVSLFWYQQALGQGPEFLTYFQNEAQLDKSGLPSDRFFAERPEGSVSTLKIQRTQQEDSAVYLCASSARWEQYFGPGTRLTVT.

The count of this clone is one. The chain recombines TRBV7-2 with TRBJ2-3, with TRBD2 matching over 9 bases. Germline-derived CDR1 and CDR2 are SGHTA and FQGNSA. The CDR3 covers 16 residues. J was trimmed by 2 bases and V by 1 base; bases with no gene match: 4. For the CDR3, the DNA is TGTGCCAGCAGCTTAGGTGCTAGCGGGGACACAGATACGCAGTATTTT. It translates to CASSLGASGDTDTQYF.

V is TRBV11-3 and J is TRBJ2-5; a possible D gene is TRBD2 (5 bases). Germline assignment: CDR1 SGHNT and CDR2 YENEEA. V was cut by 8 bases and J by 4 bases, with 23 bases left in between. There are 16 residues in the CDR3. The CDR3 nucleotides read TGTGCCAGCGCCAACGAGGGTCCACGAGGTGGAGAGACCCAGTACTTC. Amino acids: CASANEGPRGGETQYF. The complete variable domain, with remaining parts taken from reference TRBV11-3 and TRBJ2-5, reads EAGVVQSPRYKIIEKKQPVAFWCNPISGHNTLYWYLQNLGQGPELLIRYENEEAVDDSQLPKDRFSAERLKGVDSTLKIQPAELGDSAVYLCASANEGPRGGETQYFGPGTRLLVL.

The V call is TRBV6-1, the J call TRBJ2-6, with no clear D. The CDR3 runs 17 residues. V shed 2 bases and J shed 0 bases, with 11 bases lying between them. CDR1 is MNHNS and CDR2 is SASEGT in the germline V gene. The CDR3 loop reads CASSEPLASSGANVLTF. The CDR3 nucleotides read TGTGCCAGCAGTGAACCCCTTGCCTCCTCTGGGGCCAACGTCCTGACTTTC.

This chain joins TRBV9 and TRBJ2-5; D not resolved. There are 14 residues in the CDR3. CDR1 is SGDLS and CDR2 is YYNGEE in the germline V gene. V lost 0 bases to trimming and J lost 5 bases, with 11 bases between them. The CDR3 sequence is CASSVGGYLETQYF. The CDR3 DNA follows: TGTGCCAGCAGCGTAGGCGGCTATTTGGAGACCCAGTACTTC.

This chain links TRBV7-2 with TRBJ2-5; D gene unclear. The germline V gene encodes CDR1 SGHTA and CDR2 FQGNSA. The V gene lost 0 bases and the J gene lost 7 bases, with 12 bases spanning the gap. This CDR3 is built from 14 residues. The CDR3 is CASSLANSAVTQYF. CDR3 DNA: TGTGCCAGCAGCTTAGCAAATTCCGCTGTGACCCAGTACTTC.

This clone appeared once. The gene calls are TRBV5-1 and TRBJ2-2; D remains ambiguous. Looked up from germline, CDR1 is SGHRS and CDR2 is YFSETQ. V lost 5 bases to trimming and J lost 5 bases, with 10 bases between them. This CDR3 has 13 amino acids. The CDR3 DNA follows: TGCGCCAGCAGTATGGCGGAAACCGGGGAGCTGTTTTTT. This sequence encodes CASSMAETGELFF. Combining the CDR3 with reference TRBV5-1 and TRBJ2-2 gives the whole variable domain KAGVTQTPRYLIKTRGQQVTLSCSPISGHRSVSWYQQTPGQGLQFLFEYFSETQRNKGNFPGRFSGRQFSNSRSEMNVSTLELGDSALYLCASSMAETGELFFGEGSRLTVL.

This clone turned up a few times. The V gene is TRBV10-3, the J gene TRBJ1-4; D is perhaps TRBD1 (5 bases). The germline V and J ends were trimmed by 4 bases and 0 bases, with 15 bases remaining between them. CDR1 ENHRY and CDR2 SYGVKD come from the germline V gene. The CDR3 has 17 amino acids. CDR3 loop: CAISGTRDTTTNEKLFF. The CDR3 nucleotides are TGTGCCATCAGTGGGACCAGGGATACTACAACTAATGAAAAACTGTTTTTT.

Worth noting for this clone: Other nucleotide sequences in the sample specify the same CDR3. The chain has TRBV6-1 and TRBJ2-3, with D unclear. V lost 3 bases, J lost 5 bases, and 18 bases lay in between. The length of the CDR3 is 16 residues. The germline V gene has CDR1 MNHNS and CDR2 SASEGT. CDR3 loop: CASSDPTGSRRDTQYF. As DNA, the CDR3 is TGTGCCAGCAGTGACCCGACTGGTAGTCGGAGAGATACGCAGTATTTT.

The chain has TRBV5-6 and TRBJ2-5, with TRBD2 matching over 7 bases. CDR1 is SGHDT, CDR2 YYEEEE, per germline. After removal of 1 base from V and 6 bases from J, the junction contained 6 bases not matched to a gene. The CDR3 runs to 14 residues. This chain's CDR3 is CASSLRGGMKTQYF. CDR3 nucleotides: TGTGCCAGCAGCTTGCGGGGAGGGATGAAGACCCAGTACTTC.

This chain links TRBV4-3 with TRBJ1-2; 9 bases map to TRBD1. Losses at the gene ends were 0 bases for V and 8 bases for J; bases not matched to a gene: 10. There are 16 residues in the CDR3. Germline lookup yields CDR1 LGHNA and CDR2 YSLEER. CDR3: CASSQDATGGALGYTF. In DNA form, the CDR3 reads TGCGCCAGCAGCCAAGATGCAACAGGGGGCGCGCTGGGCTACACCTTC.

The V gene is TRBV10-1, the J gene TRBJ2-5; 9 nucleotides match TRBD1. The CDR3 loop spans 15 amino acids. V lost 4 bases to trimming and J lost 2 bases; unmatched junction nucleotides: 5. CDR1 WNHNN and CDR2 SYGVQD come from the germline V gene (reference sequence). The CDR3 DNA follows: TGCGCCAGCAGTGCCGGGACAGGGCGACAAGAGACCCAGTACTTC. Protein sequence: CASSAGTGRQETQYF.

The rearrangement joins TRBV7-2 to TRBJ2-5, with a weak D call TRBD1 (5 bases). V was shortened by 5 bases and J by 2 bases, with 9 bases between the two germline ends. Per germline, CDR1 SGHTA and CDR2 FQGNSA. This CDR3 comprises 13 residues. In DNA form, the CDR3 reads TGTGCCAGCAGCCGCAGGGCGCAAGAGACCCAGTACTTC. Encoded protein: CASSRRAQETQYF.

CDR3 in DNA: TGTGCCTGGGGTTCTGGGGACAGGTACCAAGAGACCCAGTACTTC. Protein: CAWGSGDRYQETQYF. This rearrangement joins TRBV30 to TRBJ2-5; 8 bases match TRBD1. CDR1 is GTSNPN, CDR2 SVGIG, per germline (reference sequence). This CDR3 region has 15 residues. V dropped 5 bases and J dropped 0; count of bases not matched to a gene: 8.